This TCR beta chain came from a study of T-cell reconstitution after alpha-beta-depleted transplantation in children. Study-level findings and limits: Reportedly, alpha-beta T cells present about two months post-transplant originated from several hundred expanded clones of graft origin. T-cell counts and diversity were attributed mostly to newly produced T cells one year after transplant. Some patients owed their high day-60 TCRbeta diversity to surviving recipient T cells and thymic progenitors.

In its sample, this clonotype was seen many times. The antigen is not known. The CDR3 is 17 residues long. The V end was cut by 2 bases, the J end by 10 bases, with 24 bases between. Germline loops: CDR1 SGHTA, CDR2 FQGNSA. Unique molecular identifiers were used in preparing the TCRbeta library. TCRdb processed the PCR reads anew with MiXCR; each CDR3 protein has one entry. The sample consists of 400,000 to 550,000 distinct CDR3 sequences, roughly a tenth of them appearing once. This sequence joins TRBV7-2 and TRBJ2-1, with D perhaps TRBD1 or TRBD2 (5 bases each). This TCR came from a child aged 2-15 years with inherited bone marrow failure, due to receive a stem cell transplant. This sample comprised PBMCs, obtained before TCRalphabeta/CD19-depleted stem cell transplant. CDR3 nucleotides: TGTGCCAGCAGCTTAATGAGGGGCGGAATCTCCCTCTACGAGCAGTTCTTC. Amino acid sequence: CASSLMRGGISLYEQFF.